The rows below give T cell receptor beta chains drawn from one sample of a study of blood T cell repertoires in COVID-19. This table comes from immunoSEQ multiplex PCR, and its TCRdb copy is limited to in-frame clones, with some not included. Of hundreds of thousands of clones listed, roughly 90% are singletons. Sequenced: PBMCs or T cells enriched from blood (not recorded which). The source is a woman between 18 and 29 years old with acute COVID-19. The CDR3 runs from the conserved cysteine through the conserved F or W. Each record gives: V gene, J gene, clone size, D gene, CDR3 protein, CDR3 DNA. The D gene is left open where the match is weak. Clone sizes are given selectively: once, few, many, or a class where the clone is expanded.

TRBV27	TRBJ1-5	few	TRBD1	CASRTQGRGQPQHF	TGTGCCAGCAGGACACAGGGGCGGGGTCAGCCCCAGCATTTT
TRBV27	TRBJ2-3	.	.	CASSVYAGASSTDTQYF	TGTGCCAGCAGTGTATATGCAGGGGCATCTAGCACAGATACGCAGTATTTT
TRBV4-1	TRBJ1-6	few	.	CASSQGGQGESPLHF	TGCGCCAGCAGCCAAGGAGGCCAGGGTGAATCACCCCTCCACTTT
TRBV6-6	TRBJ2-1	.	TRBD2	CASRLTGTTSEQFF	TGTGCCAGCAGGCTTACCGGGACTACCAGTGAGCAGTTCTTC
TRBV7-2	TRBJ2-7	.	.	CASSLGNSYEQYF	TGTGCCAGCAGCTTGGGCAACTCCTACGAGCAGTACTTC
TRBV6-2/TRBV6-3	TRBJ1-2	.	TRBD1	CASSRGPYGYTF	TGTGCCAGCAGCAGGGGGCCCTATGGCTACACCTTC
TRBV18	TRBJ1-1	.	TRBD1	CASSSSTGVKGAFF	TGTGCCAGCTCATCATCCACAGGGGTTAAGGGGGCTTTCTTT
TRBV11-3	TRBJ2-1	once	.	CASSRRQGGYNEQFF	TGTGCCAGCAGCCGCCGCCAGGGGGGTTACAATGAGCAGTTCTTC
TRBV6-2/TRBV6-3	TRBJ1-2	.	.	CASSYQGSYGYTF	TGTGCCAGCAGTTATCAGGGGAGTTATGGCTACACCTTC
TRBV2	TRBJ1-6	once	.	CASTLRRENNSPLHF	TGTGCCAGCACCCTTCGACGGGAAAATAATTCACCCCTCCACTTT
TRBV27	TRBJ2-2	large	TRBD1	CASSLNPTGHTGELFF	TGTGCCAGCAGTTTAAACCCGACAGGGCACACCGGGGAGCTGTTTTTT
TRBV25-1	TRBJ1-2	.	TRBD1	CASSGQRQGRGSYGYTF	TGTGCCAGCAGTGGCCAACGACAGGGACGGGGGTCCTATGGCTACACCTTC
TRBV7-9	TRBJ1-4	.	.	CASSLARELGEKLFF	TGTGCCAGCAGCTTAGCCAGGGAATTGGGTGAAAAACTGTTTTTT
TRBV19	TRBJ1-4	.	.	CASRPPGEKLFF	TGTGCCAGTAGACCTCCGGGAGAAAAACTGTTTTTT
TRBV6-6	TRBJ1-6	.	TRBD1	CASRTPGQQYSPLHF	TGTGCCAGCAGAACGCCGGGACAGCAGTATTCACCCCTCCACTTT
TRBV11-2	TRBJ2-5	few	.	CASSLVGGGPETQYF	TGTGCCAGCAGCTTAGTAGGAGGGGGCCCAGAGACCCAGTACTTC
TRBV6-5	TRBJ1-2	.	.	CASSYLGSYGYTF	TGTGCCAGCAGTTATCTTGGGAGCTATGGCTACACCTTC
TRBV28	TRBJ1-1	.	TRBD1	CASSPGPGGGDTEAFF	TGTGCCAGCAGCCCAGGTCCCGGAGGGGGCGACACTGAAGCTTTCTTT
TRBV9	TRBJ2-7	.	TRBD2	CASSPGLNLWEQYF	TGTGCCAGCAGCCCGGGACTAAATCTTTGGGAGCAGTACTTC
TRBV27	TRBJ1-4	.	.	CASSMGTSNEKLFF	TGTGCCAGCAGTATGGGCACCTCTAATGAAAAACTGTTTTTT
TRBV15	TRBJ2-3	.	TRBD2	CATSRTPSGMGDTQYF	TGTGCCACCAGCAGAACACCTAGCGGGATGGGGGATACGCAGTATTTT
TRBV18	TRBJ2-4	.	.	CASSPSAKNIQYF	TGTGCCAGCTCTCCCTCAGCCAAAAACATTCAGTACTTC
TRBV12-3/TRBV12-4	TRBJ2-1	.	TRBD1	CASRDSVYNEQFF	TGTGCCAGCCGGGACAGCGTTTACAATGAGCAGTTCTTC
TRBV11-2	TRBJ2-7	.	TRBD2	CASSLSVGGSSYEQYF	TGTGCCAGCAGCTTATCAGTCGGGGGGAGCTCCTACGAGCAGTACTTC
TRBV27	TRBJ2-1	.	TRBD1	CASSWTGDPQFF	TGTGCCAGCAGTTGGACAGGGGACCCGCAGTTCTTC
TRBV5-1	TRBJ2-5	.	.	CASSLRTDQETQYF	TGCGCCAGCAGCTTGCGGACAGACCAAGAGACCCAGTACTTC
TRBV5-6	TRBJ1-1	once	.	CASSLAVVGAAEAFF	TGTGCCAGCAGCTTGGCCGTTGTTGGGGCGGCTGAAGCTTTCTTT
TRBV28	TRBJ2-1	.	TRBD2	CSGGRASSSYNEQFF	TGCTCAGGCGGGAGGGCCTCGAGCTCCTACAATGAGCAGTTCTTC
TRBV28	TRBJ2-2	once	.	CASSPEGAVNTGELFF	TGTGCCAGCAGCCCGGAAGGGGCGGTGAACACCGGGGAGCTGTTTTTT
TRBV4-1	TRBJ2-1	.	.	CASSQDRQGGLNEQFF	TGCGCCAGCAGCCAAGACAGGCAGGGTGGGTTGAATGAGCAGTTCTTC
TRBV6-5	TRBJ1-5	.	TRBD1	CASSTGQGVNQPQHF	TGTGCCAGCAGCACGGGACAGGGTGTCAATCAGCCCCAGCATTTT
TRBV11-2	TRBJ1-2	few	.	CASRHTRGGGSYTF	TGTGCCAGCCGTCACACCCGCGGGGGGGGAAGCTACACCTTC
TRBV18	TRBJ2-3	.	TRBD2	CASSQRGLAGGADTQYF	TGTGCCAGCTCGCAACGTGGACTAGCGGGAGGGGCAGATACGCAGTATTTT
TRBV7-9	TRBJ1-4	.	TRBD1	CASSLGQGTNEKLFF	TGTGCCAGCAGCTTAGGACAGGGAACAAATGAAAAACTGTTTTTT
TRBV11-3	TRBJ1-1	.	.	CASSADGRGGHTEAFF	TGTGCCAGCAGCGCCGACGGTCGGGGGGGGCACACTGAAGCTTTCTTT
TRBV18	TRBJ1-5	.	TRBD1	CASAQGLAGNQPQHF	TGTGCCAGCGCACAGGGGCTCGCGGGCAATCAGCCCCAGCATTTT
TRBV7-9	TRBJ2-7	.	.	CASKGLSYEQYF	TGTGCCAGCAAGGGGCTTTCCTACGAGCAGTACTTC
TRBV27	TRBJ2-1	.	TRBD2	CASKGLAGEQFF	TGTGCCAGCAAGGGACTAGCGGGTGAGCAGTTCTTC